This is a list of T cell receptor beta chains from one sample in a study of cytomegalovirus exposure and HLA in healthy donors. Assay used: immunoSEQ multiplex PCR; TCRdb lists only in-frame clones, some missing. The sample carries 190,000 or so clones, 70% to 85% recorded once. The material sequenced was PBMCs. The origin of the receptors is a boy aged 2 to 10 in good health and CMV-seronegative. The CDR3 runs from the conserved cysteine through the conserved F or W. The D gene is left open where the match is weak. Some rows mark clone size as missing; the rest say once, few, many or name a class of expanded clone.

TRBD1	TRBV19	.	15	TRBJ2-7	TGTGCCAGTAGTTCCGGGACAGTCACATCCTACGAGCAGTACTTC	CASSSGTVTSYEQYF
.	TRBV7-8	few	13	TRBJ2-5	TGTGCCAGCAGCTGGAGGAGTGGAGAGACCCAGTACTTC	CASSWRSGETQYF
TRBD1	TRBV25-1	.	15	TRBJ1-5	TGTGCCAGCAGTGATCCTAGACAGGGGGATCAGCCCCAGCATTTT	CASSDPRQGDQPQHF
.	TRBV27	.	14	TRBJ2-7	TGTGCCAGCAGCGCCGGGACATCCTTCTACGAGCAGTACTTC	CASSAGTSFYEQYF
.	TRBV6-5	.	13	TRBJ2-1	TGTGCCAGCAGTTACCCCGGGACACCCACGCAGTTCTTC	CASSYPGTPTQFF
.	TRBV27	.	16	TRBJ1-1	TGTGCCAGCAGTTTAGATTCCGGGGGAACGAACACTGAAGCTTTCTTT	CASSLDSGGTNTEAFF
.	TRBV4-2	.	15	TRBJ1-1	TGTGCCAGCAGCTCAGGCAGGCTCATGAACACTGAAGCTTTCTTT	CASSSGRLMNTEAFF
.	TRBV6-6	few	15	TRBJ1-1	TGTGCCAGCAGCGGGTTGGGAGGGGGTGCCACTGAAGCTTTCTTT	CASSGLGGGATEAFF
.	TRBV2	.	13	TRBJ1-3	TGTGCCAGCAGTATGCGACAGGGAAACACCATATATTTT	CASSMRQGNTIYF
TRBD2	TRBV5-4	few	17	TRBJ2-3	TGTGCCAGCAGCTTCCGACTAGCGGGGAAGGGCCCAGATACGCAGTATTTT	CASSFRLAGKGPDTQYF
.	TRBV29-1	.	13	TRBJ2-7	TGCAGCGTTGAGGGGCAGGGTATCAACGAGCAGTACTTC	CSVEGQGINEQYF
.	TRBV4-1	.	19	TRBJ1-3	TGCGCCAGCAGCCATATCGGACTCGATTTCCTTTTCTCTGGAAACACCATATATTTT	CASSHIGLDFLFSGNTIYF
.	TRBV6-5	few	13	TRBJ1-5	TGTGCCAGAGAGGGCTCGAGCAATCAGCCCCAGCATTTT	CAREGSSNQPQHF
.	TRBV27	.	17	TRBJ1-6	TGTGCCAGCAGTACTATGGTGGGGACTTCCGTAGGTTCACCCCTCCACTTT	CASSTMVGTSVGSPLHF
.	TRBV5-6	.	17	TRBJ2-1	TGTGCCAGCAGCTCAAGAGGGGGGGCCAGGGGGCACAATGAGCAGTTCTTC	CASSSRGGARGHNEQFF
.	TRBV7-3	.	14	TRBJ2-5	TGTGCCAGCAGCTTGCAGGGGGGTCAAGAGACCCAGTACTTC	CASSLQGGQETQYF
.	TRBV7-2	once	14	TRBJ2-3	TGTGCCAGCAGCCCGTTGTCCTGGGCGGATACGCAGTATTTT	CASSPLSWADTQYF
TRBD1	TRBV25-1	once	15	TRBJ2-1	TGTGCCAGCAGTGCACCGGGACAGGGGCGCTGGGAGCAGTTCTTC	CASSAPGQGRWEQFF
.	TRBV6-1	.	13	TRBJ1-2	TGTGCCAGCATCGATCAGACACCCTATGGCTACACCTTC	CASIDQTPYGYTF
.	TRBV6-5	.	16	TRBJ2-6	TGTGCCAGCAGTTATAGATGGGCTGCTGGGGCCAACGTCCTGACTTTC	CASSYRWAAGANVLTF
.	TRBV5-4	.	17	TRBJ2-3	TGTGCCAGCAGCTTGGGGAGTCGGGCAGGGCGTGGAGATACGCAGTATTTT	CASSLGSRAGRGDTQYF
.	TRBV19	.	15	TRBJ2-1	TGTGCCAGTAGTATATATGATAGCCTTACAAGTGAGCAGTTCTTC	CASSIYDSLTSEQFF
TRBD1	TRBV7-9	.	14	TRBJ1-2	TGTGCCAGCAGCTTAGGGGACAGGGCGTATGGCTACACCTTC	CASSLGDRAYGYTF
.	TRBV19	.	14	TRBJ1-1	TGTGCCAGTACCCGGGCGGCAGGGCGCACTGAAGCTTTCTTT	CASTRAAGRTEAFF